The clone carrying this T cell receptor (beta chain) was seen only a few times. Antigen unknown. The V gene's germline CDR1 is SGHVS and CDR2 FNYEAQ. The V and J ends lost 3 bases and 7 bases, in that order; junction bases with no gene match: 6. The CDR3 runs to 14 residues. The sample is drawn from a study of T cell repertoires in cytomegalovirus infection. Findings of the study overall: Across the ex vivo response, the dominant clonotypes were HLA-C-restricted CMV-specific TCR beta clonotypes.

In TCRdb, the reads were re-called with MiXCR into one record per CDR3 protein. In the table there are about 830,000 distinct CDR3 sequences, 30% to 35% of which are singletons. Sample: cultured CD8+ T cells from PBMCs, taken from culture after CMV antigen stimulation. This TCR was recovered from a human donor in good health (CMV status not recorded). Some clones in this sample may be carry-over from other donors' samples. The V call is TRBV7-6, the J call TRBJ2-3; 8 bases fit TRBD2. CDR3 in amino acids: CASSFEAGDHTQYF. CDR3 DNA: TGTGCCAGCAGCTTCGAAGCGGGGGATCATACGCAGTATTTT.